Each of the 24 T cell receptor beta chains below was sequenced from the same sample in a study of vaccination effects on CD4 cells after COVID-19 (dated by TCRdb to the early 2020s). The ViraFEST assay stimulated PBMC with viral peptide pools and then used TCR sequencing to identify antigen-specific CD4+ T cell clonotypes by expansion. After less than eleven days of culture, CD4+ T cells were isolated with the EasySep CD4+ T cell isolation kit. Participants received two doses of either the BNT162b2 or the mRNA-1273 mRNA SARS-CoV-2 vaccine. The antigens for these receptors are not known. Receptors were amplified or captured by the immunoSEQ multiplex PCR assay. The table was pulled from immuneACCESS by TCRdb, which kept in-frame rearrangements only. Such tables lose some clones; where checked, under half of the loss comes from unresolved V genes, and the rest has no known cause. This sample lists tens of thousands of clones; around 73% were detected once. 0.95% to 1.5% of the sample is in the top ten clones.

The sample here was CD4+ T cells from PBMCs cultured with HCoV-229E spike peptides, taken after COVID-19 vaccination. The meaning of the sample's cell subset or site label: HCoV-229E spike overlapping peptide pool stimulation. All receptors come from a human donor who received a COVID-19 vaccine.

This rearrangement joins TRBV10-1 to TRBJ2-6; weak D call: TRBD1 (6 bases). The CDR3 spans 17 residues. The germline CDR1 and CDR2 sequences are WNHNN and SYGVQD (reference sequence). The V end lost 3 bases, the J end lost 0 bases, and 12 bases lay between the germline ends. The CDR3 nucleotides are TGCGCCAGCAGTGACACAGGGCCCCGCTCTGGGGCCAACGTCCTGACTTTC. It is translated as CASSDTGPRSGANVLTF.

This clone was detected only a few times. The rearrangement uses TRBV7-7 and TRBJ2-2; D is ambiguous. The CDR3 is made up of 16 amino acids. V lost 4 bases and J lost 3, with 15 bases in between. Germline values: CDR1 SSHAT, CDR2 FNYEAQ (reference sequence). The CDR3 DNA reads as TGTGCCAGCAGCTCCCGGCACACTGGCGACACCGGGGAGCTGTTTTTT. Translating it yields CASSSRHTGDTGELFF.

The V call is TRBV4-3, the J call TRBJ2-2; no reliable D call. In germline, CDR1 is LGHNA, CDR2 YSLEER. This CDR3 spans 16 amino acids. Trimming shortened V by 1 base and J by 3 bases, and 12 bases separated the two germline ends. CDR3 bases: TGCGCCAGCAGCCAAGGGGCGGTAGTGTACACCGGGGAGCTGTTTTTT. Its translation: CASSQGAVVYTGELFF.

Here the CDR3 reads CASSEANTEAFF. The CDR3 region has the DNA TGCGCCAGCAGCGAGGCTAACACTGAAGCTTTCTTT. J is TRBJ1-1 and V is TRBV5-1; the D is unclear. This CDR3 spans 12 amino acids. Trimming took 4 bases from V and 2 from J, leaving 6 bases between them. Germline CDR1 and CDR2: SGHRS and YFSETQ.

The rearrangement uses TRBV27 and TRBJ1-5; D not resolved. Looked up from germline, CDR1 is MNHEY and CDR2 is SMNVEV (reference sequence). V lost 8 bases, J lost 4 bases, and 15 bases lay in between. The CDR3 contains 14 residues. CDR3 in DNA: TGTGCCAGCGCCCCAGGACCCATTAATCAGCCCCAGCATTTT. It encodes CASAPGPINQPQHF.

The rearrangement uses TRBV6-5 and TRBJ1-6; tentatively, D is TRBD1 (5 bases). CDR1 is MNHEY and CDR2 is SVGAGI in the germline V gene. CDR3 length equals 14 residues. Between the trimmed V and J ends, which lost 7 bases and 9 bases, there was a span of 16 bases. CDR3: CASTPTWGFSPLHF. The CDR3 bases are TGTGCCAGCACCCCCACCTGGGGCTTTTCACCCCTCCACTTT.

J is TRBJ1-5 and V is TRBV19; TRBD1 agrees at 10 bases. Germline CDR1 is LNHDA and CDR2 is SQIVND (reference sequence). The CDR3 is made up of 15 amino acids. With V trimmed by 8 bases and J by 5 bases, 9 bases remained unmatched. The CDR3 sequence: CASVEGQGYHQPQHF. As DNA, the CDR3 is TGTGCCAGTGTGGAGGGACAGGGGTATCATCAGCCCCAGCATTTT.

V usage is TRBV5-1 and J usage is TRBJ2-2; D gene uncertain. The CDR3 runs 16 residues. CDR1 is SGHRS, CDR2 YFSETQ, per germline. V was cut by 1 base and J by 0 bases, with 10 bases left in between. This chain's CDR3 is CASSLSQATNTGELFF. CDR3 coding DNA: TGCGCCAGCAGCTTGAGCCAGGCGACGAACACCGGGGAGCTGTTTTTT.

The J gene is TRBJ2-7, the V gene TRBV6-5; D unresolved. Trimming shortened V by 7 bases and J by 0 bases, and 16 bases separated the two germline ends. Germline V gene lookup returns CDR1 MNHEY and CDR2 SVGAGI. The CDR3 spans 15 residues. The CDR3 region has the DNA TGTGCCAGCAACTCGGATCATCGAAGCTCCTACGAGCAGTACGTC. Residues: CASNSDHRSSYEQYV.

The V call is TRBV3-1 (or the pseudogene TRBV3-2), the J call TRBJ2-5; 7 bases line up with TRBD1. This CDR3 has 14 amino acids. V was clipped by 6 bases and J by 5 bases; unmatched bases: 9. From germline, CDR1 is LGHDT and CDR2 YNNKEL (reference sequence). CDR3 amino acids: CASSQRQGGETQYF. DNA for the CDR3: TGTGCCAGCAGTCAAAGACAGGGTGGGGAGACCCAGTACTTC.

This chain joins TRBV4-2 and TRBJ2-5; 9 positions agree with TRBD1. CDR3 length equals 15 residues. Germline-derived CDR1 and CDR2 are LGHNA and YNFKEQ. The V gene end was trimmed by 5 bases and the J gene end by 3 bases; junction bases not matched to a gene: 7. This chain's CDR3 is CASSEQGAGKETQYF. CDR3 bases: TGTGCCAGCAGCGAACAGGGGGCCGGTAAAGAGACCCAGTACTTC.

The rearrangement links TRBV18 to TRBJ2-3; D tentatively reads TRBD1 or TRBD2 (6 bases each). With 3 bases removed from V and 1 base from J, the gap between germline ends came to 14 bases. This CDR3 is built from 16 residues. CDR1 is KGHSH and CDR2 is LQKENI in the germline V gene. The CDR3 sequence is CASSPGNREGTDTQYF. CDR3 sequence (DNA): TGTGCCAGCTCACCGGGCAACAGGGAGGGCACAGATACGCAGTATTTT.

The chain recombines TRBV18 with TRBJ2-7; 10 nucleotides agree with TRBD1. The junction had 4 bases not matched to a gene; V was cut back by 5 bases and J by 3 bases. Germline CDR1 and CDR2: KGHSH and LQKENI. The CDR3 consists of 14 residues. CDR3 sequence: CASSSRTGGYEQYV. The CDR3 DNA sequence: TGTGCCAGCTCATCTAGGACAGGGGGCTACGAGCAGTACGTC.

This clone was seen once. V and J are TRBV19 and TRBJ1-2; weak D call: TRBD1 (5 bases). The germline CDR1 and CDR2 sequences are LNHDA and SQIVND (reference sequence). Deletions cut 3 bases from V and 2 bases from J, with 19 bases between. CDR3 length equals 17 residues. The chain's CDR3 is CASSMDLRTSANYGYTF. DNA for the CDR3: TGTGCCAGTAGTATGGATCTGCGGACAAGCGCCAACTATGGCTACACCTTC.

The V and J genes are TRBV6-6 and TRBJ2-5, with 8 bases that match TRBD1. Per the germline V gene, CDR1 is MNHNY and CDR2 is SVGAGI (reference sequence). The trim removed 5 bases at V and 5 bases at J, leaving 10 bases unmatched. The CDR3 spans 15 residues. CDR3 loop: CASSDVTGGRETQYF. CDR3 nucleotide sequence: TGTGCCAGCAGTGATGTAACAGGGGGGCGGGAGACCCAGTACTTC.

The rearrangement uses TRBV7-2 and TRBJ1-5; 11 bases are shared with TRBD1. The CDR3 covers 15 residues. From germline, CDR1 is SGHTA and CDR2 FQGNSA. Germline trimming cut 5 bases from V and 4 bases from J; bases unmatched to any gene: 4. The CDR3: CASSGTGGGNQPQHF. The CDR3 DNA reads TGTGCCAGCAGCGGGACAGGGGGTGGAAATCAGCCCCAGCATTTT.

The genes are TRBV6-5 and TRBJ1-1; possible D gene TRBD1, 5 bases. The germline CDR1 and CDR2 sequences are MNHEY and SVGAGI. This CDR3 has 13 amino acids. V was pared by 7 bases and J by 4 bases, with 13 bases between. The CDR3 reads CASMWGGVTEAFF. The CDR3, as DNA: TGTGCCAGCATGTGGGGGGGGGTCACTGAAGCTTTCTTT.

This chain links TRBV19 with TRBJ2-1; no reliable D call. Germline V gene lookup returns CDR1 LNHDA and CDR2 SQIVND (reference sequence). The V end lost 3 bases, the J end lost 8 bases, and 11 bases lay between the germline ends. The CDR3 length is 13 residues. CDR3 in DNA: TGTGCCAGTAGTATCATAGGGCGGCATGAGCAGTTCTTC. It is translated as CASSIIGRHEQFF.

In DNA form, the CDR3 reads TGTGCCAGCAGCTTGGCCGCGGGAAACACCATATATTTT. This encodes CASSLAAGNTIYF. V is TRBV7-9 and J is TRBJ1-3; D is unclear. V was pared by 3 bases and J by 4 bases, with 7 bases between. This CDR3 contains 13 residues. Per the germline V gene, CDR1 is SEHNR and CDR2 is FQNEAQ (reference sequence).

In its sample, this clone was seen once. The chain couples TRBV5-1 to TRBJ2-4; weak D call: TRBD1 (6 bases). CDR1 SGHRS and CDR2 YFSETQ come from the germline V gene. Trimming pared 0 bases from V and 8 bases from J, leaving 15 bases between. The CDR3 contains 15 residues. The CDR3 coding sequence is TGCGCCAGCAGCTTGGGTGGGCCGACAGGCGACATTCAGTACTTC. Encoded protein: CASSLGGPTGDIQYF.

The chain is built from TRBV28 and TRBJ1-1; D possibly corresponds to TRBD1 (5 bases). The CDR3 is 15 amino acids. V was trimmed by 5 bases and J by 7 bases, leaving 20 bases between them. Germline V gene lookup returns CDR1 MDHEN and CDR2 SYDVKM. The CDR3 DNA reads TGTGCCAGCAGTCCAACCGGGGCCCATCTTCGTGAAGCTTTCTTT. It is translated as CASSPTGAHLREAFF. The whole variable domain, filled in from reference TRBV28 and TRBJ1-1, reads DVKVTQSSRYLVKRTGEKVFLECVQDMDHENMFWYRQDPGLGLRLIYFSYDVKMKEKGDIPEGYSVSREKKERFSLILESASTNQTSMYLCASSPTGAHLREAFFGQGTRLTVV.

This CDR3 is CASSIVQYNSPLHF. The CDR3 DNA follows: TGTGCCAGTAGTATTGTACAGTATAATTCACCCCTCCACTTT. The V and J genes are TRBV19 and TRBJ1-6, with D hard to call. With 3 bases removed from V and 4 bases from J, the gap between germline ends came to 7 bases. CDR1 is LNHDA and CDR2 is SQIVND in the germline V gene (reference sequence). The CDR3 contains 14 residues.

CDR3 DNA sequence: TGTGCCAGCAGTTACTCGACCCAGTACTTC. It yields the protein CASSYSTQYF. V gene TRBV6-6 combines with J gene TRBJ2-5, with D hard to call. The V gene lost 0 bases and the J gene lost 7 bases, with 0 bases spanning the gap. CDR1 is MNHNY and CDR2 is SVGAGI in the germline V gene (reference sequence). CDR3 length: 10 amino acids.

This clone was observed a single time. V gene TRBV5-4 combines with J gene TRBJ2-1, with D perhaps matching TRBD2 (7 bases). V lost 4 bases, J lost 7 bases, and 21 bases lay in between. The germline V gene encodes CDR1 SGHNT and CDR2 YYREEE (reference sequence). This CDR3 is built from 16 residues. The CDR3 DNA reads TGTGCCAGCAGCCGGGGAGGGGGATCGACTTATAATGAGCAGTTCTTC. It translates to CASSRGGGSTYNEQFF.